A selection of T cell receptor beta chains follows, all from one sample in a study of siplizumab effects on memory and regulatory T cells. Produced via immunoSEQ multiplex PCR; TCRdb's table is partial and in-frame only. The table includes more than 90,000 clones, around 94% detected once. Sequencing was done on a sample of non-Treg CD4+ T cells sorted from blood. Every receptor here comes from a human donor in good health. The CDR3 runs from the conserved cysteine through the conserved F or W. D genes are given only for firm matches. A row's size may be missing; if present it is once, few, many or a size class.

CDR3aa: CASSLFGTTGGAKLYEQYF; abundance: -; d_gene: TRBD1; j_gene: TRBJ2-7; v_gene: TRBV28
CDR3aa: CAWSENRNYEQYF; abundance: -; d_gene: -; j_gene: TRBJ2-7; v_gene: TRBV30
CDR3aa: CATSRGSGNTIYF; abundance: once; d_gene: -; j_gene: TRBJ1-3; v_gene: TRBV15
CDR3aa: CASSSPTSGSLTDTQYF; abundance: -; d_gene: TRBD2; j_gene: TRBJ2-3; v_gene: TRBV28
CDR3aa: CASSRGHRVNEQYF; abundance: -; d_gene: -; j_gene: TRBJ2-7; v_gene: TRBV5-6
CDR3aa: CASSLAQVANTGELFF; abundance: once; d_gene: -; j_gene: TRBJ2-2; v_gene: TRBV5-1
CDR3aa: CASSPGDGIVPTDTQYF; abundance: -; d_gene: -; j_gene: TRBJ2-3; v_gene: TRBV5-8
CDR3aa: CASSIRDASSGGYTF; abundance: once; d_gene: -; j_gene: TRBJ1-2; v_gene: TRBV19
CDR3aa: CASSHLARGQPQHF; abundance: once; d_gene: -; j_gene: TRBJ1-5; v_gene: TRBV4-1
CDR3aa: CASSPVGARRELFF; abundance: -; d_gene: -; j_gene: TRBJ2-2; v_gene: TRBV14
CDR3aa: CASSLSGAGVQDTQYF; abundance: -; d_gene: TRBD2; j_gene: TRBJ2-3; v_gene: TRBV28
CDR3aa: CASLAGGANTGELFF; abundance: -; d_gene: TRBD2; j_gene: TRBJ2-2; v_gene: TRBV19
CDR3aa: CASSSGQGIRNQPQHF; abundance: -; d_gene: TRBD1; j_gene: TRBJ1-5; v_gene: TRBV6-6
CDR3aa: CASSPLDREKDQPQHF; abundance: -; d_gene: TRBD1; j_gene: TRBJ1-5; v_gene: TRBV19
CDR3aa: CATIGVGELFF; abundance: -; d_gene: -; j_gene: TRBJ2-2; v_gene: TRBV28
CDR3aa: CASSILNTGELFF; abundance: -; d_gene: -; j_gene: TRBJ2-2; v_gene: TRBV19